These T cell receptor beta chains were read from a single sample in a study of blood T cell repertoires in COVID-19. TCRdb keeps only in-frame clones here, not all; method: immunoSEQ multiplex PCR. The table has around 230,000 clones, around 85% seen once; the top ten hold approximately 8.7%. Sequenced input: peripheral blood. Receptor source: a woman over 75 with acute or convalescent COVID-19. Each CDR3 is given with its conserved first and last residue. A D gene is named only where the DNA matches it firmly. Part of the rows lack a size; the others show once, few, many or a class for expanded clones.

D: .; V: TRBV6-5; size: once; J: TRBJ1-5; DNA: TGTGCCAGCAGGGATACAGGGTCTGGCAATCAGCCCCAGCATTTT; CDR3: CASRDTGSGNQPQHF
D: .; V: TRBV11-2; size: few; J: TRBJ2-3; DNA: TGTGCCAGCAGCCGGGGGGCCCCAGATACGCAGTATTTT; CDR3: CASSRGAPDTQYF
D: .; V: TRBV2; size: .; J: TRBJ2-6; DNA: TGTGCCAGCAGAGACACAGGGCTGAGCTCTGGGGCCAACGTCCTGACTTTC; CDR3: CASRDTGLSSGANVLTF
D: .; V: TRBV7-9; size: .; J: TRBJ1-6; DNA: TGTGCCAGCAGCTTAGCGAGCTCCTATAATTCACCCCTCCACTTT; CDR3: CASSLASSYNSPLHF
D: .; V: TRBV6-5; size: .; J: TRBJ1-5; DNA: TGTGCCAGCAGCGGAGAGTATAGCAATCAGCCCCAGCATTTT; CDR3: CASSGEYSNQPQHF
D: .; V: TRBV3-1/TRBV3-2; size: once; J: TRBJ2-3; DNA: TGTGCCAGCAGCCAAGATAATAAGGCTAGAGTTTTGTATTTT; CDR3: CASSQDNKARVLYF
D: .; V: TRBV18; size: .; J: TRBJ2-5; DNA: TGTGCCAGCTCACCACGTCAGGGCAGGGAGACCCAGTACTTC; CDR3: CASSPRQGRETQYF
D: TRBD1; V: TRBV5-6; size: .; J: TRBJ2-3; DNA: TGTGCCAGCAGCTTGTTTGGCACGGGACAGAGCACAGATACGCAGTATTTT; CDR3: CASSLFGTGQSTDTQYF
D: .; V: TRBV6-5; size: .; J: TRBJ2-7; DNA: TGTGCCAGCAGTCTCCAGGGAAATATCTACGAGCAGTACTTC; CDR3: CASSLQGNIYEQYF
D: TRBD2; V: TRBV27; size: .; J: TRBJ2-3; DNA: TGTGCCAGCAGAACTAGCGGGAGGGCCTCTAGCACAGATACGCAGTATTTT; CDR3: CASRTSGRASSTDTQYF
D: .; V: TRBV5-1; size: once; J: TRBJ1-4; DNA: TGCGCCAGCAGCTTGGGCCCGGGGGAAGATGAAAAACTGTTTTTT; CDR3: CASSLGPGEDEKLFF
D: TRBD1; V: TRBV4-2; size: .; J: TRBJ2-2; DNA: TGTGCCAGCAGCCAAGGGACAGGGGGAAGTGGGGAGCTGTTTTTT; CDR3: CASSQGTGGSGELFF
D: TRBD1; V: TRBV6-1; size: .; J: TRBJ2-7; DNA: TGTGCCAGCAGTGAAAAGGGACAGGGGTGGGACGAGCAGTACTTC; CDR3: CASSEKGQGWDEQYF
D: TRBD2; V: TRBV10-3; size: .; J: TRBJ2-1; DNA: TGTGCCATCAGTGAGTCGGCTAGCGGGGGACTTGATGAGCAGTTCTTC; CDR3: CAISESASGGLDEQFF
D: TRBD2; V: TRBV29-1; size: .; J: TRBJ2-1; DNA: TGCAGCGGGGGGACTAGCGTCTACAATGAGCAGTTCTTC; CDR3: CSGGTSVYNEQFF
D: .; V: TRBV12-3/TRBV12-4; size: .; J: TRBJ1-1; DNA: TGTGCCAGCAGCATACAGGGGAACACTGAAGCTTTCTTT; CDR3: CASSIQGNTEAFF
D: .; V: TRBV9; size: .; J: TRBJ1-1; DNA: TGTGCCAGCAGCGTAGACAGCAGGGCTTCCGAAGCTTTCTTT; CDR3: CASSVDSRASEAFF
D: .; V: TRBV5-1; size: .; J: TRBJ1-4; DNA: TGCGCCAGCAGCTTGGGGAGTAATGAAAAACTGTTTTTT; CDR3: CASSLGSNEKLFF
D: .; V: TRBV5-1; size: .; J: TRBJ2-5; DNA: TGCGCCAGCAGCTTGGTCCCATCACATCAAGAGACCCAGTACTTC; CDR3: CASSLVPSHQETQYF
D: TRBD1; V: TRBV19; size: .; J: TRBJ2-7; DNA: TGTGCCAGTAGTATTCCGGTGGGACAGGGGTCCTACGAGCAGTACTTC; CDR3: CASSIPVGQGSYEQYF
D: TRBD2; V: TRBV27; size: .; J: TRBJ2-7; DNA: TGTGCCAGCAGCCGACTAGCGGGAGGGGAGGCCGAGCAGTACTTC; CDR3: CASSRLAGGEAEQYF
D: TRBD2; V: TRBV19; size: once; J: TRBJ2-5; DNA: TGTGCCAGTAGTGAAGGGAGGGTGACCCAGTACTTC; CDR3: CASSEGRVTQYF
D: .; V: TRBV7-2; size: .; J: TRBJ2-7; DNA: TGTGCCAGCAGCTTAGGCCGGGGGAAGGCCTACGAGCAGTACTTC; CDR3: CASSLGRGKAYEQYF
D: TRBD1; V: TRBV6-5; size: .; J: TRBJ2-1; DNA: TGTGCCAGGGCACCGGGACAGGGTTTTGAGCAGTTCTTC; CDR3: CARAPGQGFEQFF
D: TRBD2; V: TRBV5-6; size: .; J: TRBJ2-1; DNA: TGTGCCAGCAGCTACCGACTAGCGGGGCGCAATGAGCAGTTCTTC; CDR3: CASSYRLAGRNEQFF
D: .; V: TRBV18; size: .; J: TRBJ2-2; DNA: TGTGCCAGCTCAACCGGACAGAACACCGGGGAGCTGTTTTTT; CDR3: CASSTGQNTGELFF
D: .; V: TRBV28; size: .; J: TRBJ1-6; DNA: TGTGCCAGCAGACCTATGGGGGGAAAATCACCCCTCCACTTT; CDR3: CASRPMGGKSPLHF
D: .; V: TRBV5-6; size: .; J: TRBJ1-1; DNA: TGTGCCAGCAGCCGCACATCGAACACTGAAGCTTTCTTT; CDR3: CASSRTSNTEAFF
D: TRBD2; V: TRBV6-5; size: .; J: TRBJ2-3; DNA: TGTGCCAGCAGCGAGCGGGGGATCACAGATACGCAGTATTTT; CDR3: CASSERGITDTQYF
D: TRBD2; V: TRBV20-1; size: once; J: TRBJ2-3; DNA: TGCAGTGCTAGTGGACTAGCGGGGAGCACAGATACGCAGTATTTT; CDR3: CSASGLAGSTDTQYF
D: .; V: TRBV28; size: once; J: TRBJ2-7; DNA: TGTGCCAGCACCTCGTTGGGGGCGGTGGGGCAGTACTTC; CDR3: CASTSLGAVGQYF
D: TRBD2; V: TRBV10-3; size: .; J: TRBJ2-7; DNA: TGTGCCATCAGTGGAGGCCTAGCGGGAGTCTACGAGCAGTACTTC; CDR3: CAISGGLAGVYEQYF
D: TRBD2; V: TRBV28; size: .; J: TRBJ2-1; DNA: TGTGCCAGCCTCTGGCTAGCGGGAGACGGCTACAATGAGCAGTTCTTC; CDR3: CASLWLAGDGYNEQFF
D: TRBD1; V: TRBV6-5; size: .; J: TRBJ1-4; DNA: TGTGCCAGCAGTTTTACCGGGACAGCTAATGAAAAACTGTTTTTT; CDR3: CASSFTGTANEKLFF
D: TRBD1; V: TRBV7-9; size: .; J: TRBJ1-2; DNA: TGTGCCAGCAGCTTAGCGGACAGGGGGCAGGTCTACACCTTC; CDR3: CASSLADRGQVYTF
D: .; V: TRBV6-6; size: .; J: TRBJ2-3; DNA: TGTGCCAGCAGTGACCGGGACACCTTCACAGATACGCAGTATTTT; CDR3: CASSDRDTFTDTQYF
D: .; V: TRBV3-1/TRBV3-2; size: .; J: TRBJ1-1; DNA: TGTGCCAGCAGCCAAACAGATACTGAAGCTTTCTTT; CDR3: CASSQTDTEAFF
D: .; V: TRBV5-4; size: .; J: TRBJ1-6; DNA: TGTGCCAGCAGCTTGGAAGGGACATTAGCGGGCTCACCCCTCCACTTT; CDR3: CASSLEGTLAGSPLHF
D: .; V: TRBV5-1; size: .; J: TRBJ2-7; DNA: TGCGCCAGCAGCTTGGGTGCGAGGACATCATCCTACGAGCAGTACTTC; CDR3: CASSLGARTSSYEQYF
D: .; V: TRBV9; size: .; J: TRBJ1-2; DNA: TGTGCCAGCAGCCGTTCCGCCGGGATCCAAAACGGGCATGGCTACACCTTC; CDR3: CASSRSAGIQNGHGYTF
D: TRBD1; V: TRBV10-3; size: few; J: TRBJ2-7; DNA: TGTGCCATCAGCGCAGGGGGCGGCGAGCAGTACTTC; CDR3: CAISAGGGEQYF
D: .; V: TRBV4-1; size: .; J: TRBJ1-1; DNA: TGCGCCAGCAGCCAAGTCTTCTCCGGTGAAGCTTTCTTT; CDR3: CASSQVFSGEAFF
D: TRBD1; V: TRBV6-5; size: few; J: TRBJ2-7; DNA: TGTGCCAGCAGGAGACAGGGGGCCTACGAGCAGTACTTC; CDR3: CASRRQGAYEQYF
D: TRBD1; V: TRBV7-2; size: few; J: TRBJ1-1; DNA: TGTGCCAGCAGCTTAGGGGACAGGGCGAACACTGAAGCTTTCTTT; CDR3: CASSLGDRANTEAFF
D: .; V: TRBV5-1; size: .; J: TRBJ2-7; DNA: TGCGCCAGCAGCTTGGGTATTGATTCCTGGCCTTTGGCGGACTTC; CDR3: CASSLGIDSWPLADF
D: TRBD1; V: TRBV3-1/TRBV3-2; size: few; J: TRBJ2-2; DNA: TGTGCCAGCAGCTATTTTAGACCGGGACAGGGGACTTCGCACACCGGGGAGCTGTTTTTT; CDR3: CASSYFRPGQGTSHTGELFF
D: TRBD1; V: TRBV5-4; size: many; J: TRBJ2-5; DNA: TGTGCCAGCAGCACACGACAGGGCGAAGAGACCCAGTACTTC; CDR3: CASSTRQGEETQYF
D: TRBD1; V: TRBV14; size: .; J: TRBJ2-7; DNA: TGTGCCAGCAGTCGAACCGGGACAGGGGGTTACGAGCAGTACTTC; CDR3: CASSRTGTGGYEQYF
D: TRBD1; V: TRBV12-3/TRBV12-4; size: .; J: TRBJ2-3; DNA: TGTGCCAGCACCCCCCACAGGGGTACGCAGTATTTT; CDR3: CASTPHRGTQYF